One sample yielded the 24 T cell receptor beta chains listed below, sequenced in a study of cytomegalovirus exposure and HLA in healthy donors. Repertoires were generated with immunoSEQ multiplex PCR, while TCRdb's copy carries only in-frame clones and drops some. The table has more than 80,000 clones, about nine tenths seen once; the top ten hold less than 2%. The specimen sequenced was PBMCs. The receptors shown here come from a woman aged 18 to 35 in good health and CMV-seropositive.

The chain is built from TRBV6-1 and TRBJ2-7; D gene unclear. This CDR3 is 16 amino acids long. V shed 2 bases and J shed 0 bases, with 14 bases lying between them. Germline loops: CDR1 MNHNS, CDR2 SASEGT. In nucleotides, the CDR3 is TGTGCCAGCAGTGAATCAGGCCTGGGCCTCTCCTACGAGCAGTACGTC. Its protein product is CASSESGLGLSYEQYV.

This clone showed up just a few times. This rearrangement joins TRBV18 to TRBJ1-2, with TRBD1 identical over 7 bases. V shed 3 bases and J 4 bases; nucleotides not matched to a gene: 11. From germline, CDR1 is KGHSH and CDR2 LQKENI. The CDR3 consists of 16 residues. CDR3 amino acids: CASSPANGQAIYGYTF. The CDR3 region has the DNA TGTGCCAGCTCACCTGCCAATGGACAGGCCATCTATGGCTACACCTTC.

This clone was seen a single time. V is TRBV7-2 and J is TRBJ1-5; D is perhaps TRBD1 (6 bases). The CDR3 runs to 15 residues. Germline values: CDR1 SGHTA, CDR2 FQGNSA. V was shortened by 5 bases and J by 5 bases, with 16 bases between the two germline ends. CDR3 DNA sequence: TGTGCCAGCAGCGCCCCGGGACAAAGAGATCAGCCCCAGCATTTT. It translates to CASSAPGQRDQPQHF.

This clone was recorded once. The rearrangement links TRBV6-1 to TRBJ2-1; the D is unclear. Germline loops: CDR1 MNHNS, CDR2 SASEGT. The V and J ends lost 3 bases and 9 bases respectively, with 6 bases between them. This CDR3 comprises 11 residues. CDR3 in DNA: TGTGCCAGCAGTGACATTTTTGAGCAGTTCTTC. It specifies CASSDIFEQFF.

This CDR3 reads CASSVNAGAGEKLFF. The CDR3 region has the DNA TGTGCCAGCAGCGTAAACGCAGGGGCGGGTGAAAAACTGTTTTTT. V usage is TRBV9 and J usage is TRBJ1-4, with D tentatively TRBD1 (6 bases). This CDR3 spans 15 amino acids. V lost 1 base to trimming and J lost 7 bases, with 14 bases between them. The germline CDR1 and CDR2 sequences are SGDLS and YYNGEE.

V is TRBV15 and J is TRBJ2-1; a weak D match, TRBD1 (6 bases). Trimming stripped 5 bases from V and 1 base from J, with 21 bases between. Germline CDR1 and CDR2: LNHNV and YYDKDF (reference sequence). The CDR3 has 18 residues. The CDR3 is CATSSPTKQGSSYNEQFF. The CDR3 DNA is TGTGCCACCAGCTCTCCAACTAAACAGGGTAGTTCCTACAATGAGCAGTTCTTC.

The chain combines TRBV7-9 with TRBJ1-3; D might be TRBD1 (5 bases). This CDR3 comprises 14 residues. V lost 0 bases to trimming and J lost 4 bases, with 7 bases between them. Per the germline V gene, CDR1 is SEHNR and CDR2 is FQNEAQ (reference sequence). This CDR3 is CASSLARQGNTIYF. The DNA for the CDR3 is TGTGCCAGCAGCTTAGCGCGACAGGGAAACACCATATATTTT.

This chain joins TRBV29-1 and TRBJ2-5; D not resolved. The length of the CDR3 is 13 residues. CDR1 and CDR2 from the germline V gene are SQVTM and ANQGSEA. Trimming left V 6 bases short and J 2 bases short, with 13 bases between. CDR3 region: CSVARVLQETQYF. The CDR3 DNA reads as TGCAGCGTAGCTCGGGTCCTTCAAGAGACCCAGTACTTC.

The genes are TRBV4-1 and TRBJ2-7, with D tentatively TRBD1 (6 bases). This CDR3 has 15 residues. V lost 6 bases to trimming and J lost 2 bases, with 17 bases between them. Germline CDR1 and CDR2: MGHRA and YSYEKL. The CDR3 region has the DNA TGCGCCAGCAGGTATCGGACAGCCCCTACCTACGAGCAGTACTTC. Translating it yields CASRYRTAPTYEQYF.

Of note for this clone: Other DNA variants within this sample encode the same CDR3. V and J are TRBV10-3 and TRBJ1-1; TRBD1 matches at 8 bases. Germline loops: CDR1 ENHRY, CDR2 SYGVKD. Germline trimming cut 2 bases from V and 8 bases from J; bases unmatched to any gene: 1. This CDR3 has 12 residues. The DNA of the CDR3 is TGTGCCATCAGTGAGGGGGACAGGGAAGCTTTCTTT. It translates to CAISEGDREAFF.

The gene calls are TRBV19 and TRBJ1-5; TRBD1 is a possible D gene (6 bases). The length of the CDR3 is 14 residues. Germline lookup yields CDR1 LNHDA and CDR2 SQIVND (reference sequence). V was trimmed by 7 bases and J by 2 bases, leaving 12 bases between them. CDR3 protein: CASNGGAGNQPQHF. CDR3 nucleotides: TGTGCCAGTAATGGGGGCGCCGGCAATCAGCCCCAGCATTTT.

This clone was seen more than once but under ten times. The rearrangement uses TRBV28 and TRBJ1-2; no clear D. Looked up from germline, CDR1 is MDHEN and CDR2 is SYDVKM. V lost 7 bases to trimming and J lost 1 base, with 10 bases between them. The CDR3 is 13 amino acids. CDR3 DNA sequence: TGTGCCAGCACCATGGGCCTTAACTATGGCTACACCTTC. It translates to CASTMGLNYGYTF.

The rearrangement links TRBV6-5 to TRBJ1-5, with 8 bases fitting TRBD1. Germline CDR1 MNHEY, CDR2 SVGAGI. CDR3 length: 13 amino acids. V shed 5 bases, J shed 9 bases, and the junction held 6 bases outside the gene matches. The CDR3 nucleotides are TGTGCCAGCAGTGGACAGGGCCCCCCGCCCCAGCATTTT. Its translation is CASSGQGPPPQHF.

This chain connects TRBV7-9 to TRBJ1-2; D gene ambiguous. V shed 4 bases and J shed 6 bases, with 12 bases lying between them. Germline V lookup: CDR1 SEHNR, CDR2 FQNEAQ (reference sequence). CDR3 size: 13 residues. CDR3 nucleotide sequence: TGTGCCAGCAGCTCCCAGGTACTAGATGGCTACACCTTC. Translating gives CASSSQVLDGYTF. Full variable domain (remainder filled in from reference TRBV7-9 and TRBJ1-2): DTGVSQNPRHKITKRGQNVTFRCDPISEHNRLYWYRQTLGQGPEFLTYFQNEAQLEKSRLLSDRFSAERPKGSFSTLEIQRTEQGDSAMYLCASSSQVLDGYTFGSGTRLTVV.

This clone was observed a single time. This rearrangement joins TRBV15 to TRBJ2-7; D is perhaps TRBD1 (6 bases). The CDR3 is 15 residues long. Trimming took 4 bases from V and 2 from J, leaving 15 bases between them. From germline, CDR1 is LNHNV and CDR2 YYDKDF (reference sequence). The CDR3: CATSTLDRFPYEQYF. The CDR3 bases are TGTGCCACCAGCACCCTCGACAGGTTTCCCTACGAGCAGTACTTC.

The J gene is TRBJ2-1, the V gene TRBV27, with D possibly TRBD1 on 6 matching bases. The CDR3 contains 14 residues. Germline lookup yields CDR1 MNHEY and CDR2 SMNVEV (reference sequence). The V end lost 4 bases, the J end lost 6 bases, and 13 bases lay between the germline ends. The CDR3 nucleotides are TGTGCCAGCAGTTCTTTGACAGGCACCAATGAGCAGTTCTTC. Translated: CASSSLTGTNEQFF.

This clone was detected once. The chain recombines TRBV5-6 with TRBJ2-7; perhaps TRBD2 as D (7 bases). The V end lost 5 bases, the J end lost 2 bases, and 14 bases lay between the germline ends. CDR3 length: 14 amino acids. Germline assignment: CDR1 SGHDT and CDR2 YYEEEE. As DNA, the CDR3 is TGTGCCAGCAGTCCTGGGGGGGGCACCTACGAGCAGTACGTC. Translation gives CASSPGGGTYEQYV.

The CDR3 sequence is CASSSGQGREQYV. CDR3 bases: TGTGCCAGCAGCTCGGGACAGGGTCGAGAGCAGTACGTC. This chain joins TRBV5-4 and TRBJ2-7, with 9 nucleotides matching TRBD1. This CDR3 is built from 13 residues. The V segment lost 3 bases and the J segment 7 bases; nucleotides outside the gene matches: 5. Germline CDR1 and CDR2: SGHNT and YYREEE (reference sequence).

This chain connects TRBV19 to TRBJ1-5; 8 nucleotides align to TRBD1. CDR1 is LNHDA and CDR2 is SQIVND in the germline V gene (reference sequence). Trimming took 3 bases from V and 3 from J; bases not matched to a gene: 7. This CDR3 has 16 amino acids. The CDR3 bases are TGTGCCAGTAGTATTGCCGGGACAGGACTCAATCAGCCCCAGCATTTT. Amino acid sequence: CASSIAGTGLNQPQHF.

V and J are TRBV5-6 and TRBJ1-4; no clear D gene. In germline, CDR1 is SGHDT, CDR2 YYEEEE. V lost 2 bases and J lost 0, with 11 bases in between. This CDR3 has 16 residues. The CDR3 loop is CASSFPRGATNEKLFF. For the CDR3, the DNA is TGTGCCAGCAGCTTCCCTCGGGGTGCAACTAATGAAAAACTGTTTTTT.

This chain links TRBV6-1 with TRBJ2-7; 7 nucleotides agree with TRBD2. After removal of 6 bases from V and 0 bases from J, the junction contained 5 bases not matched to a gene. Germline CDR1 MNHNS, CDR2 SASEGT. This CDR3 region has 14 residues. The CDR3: CASSRGDYSYEQYF. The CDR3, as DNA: TGTGCCAGCAGCCGGGGGGACTACTCCTACGAGCAGTACTTC.

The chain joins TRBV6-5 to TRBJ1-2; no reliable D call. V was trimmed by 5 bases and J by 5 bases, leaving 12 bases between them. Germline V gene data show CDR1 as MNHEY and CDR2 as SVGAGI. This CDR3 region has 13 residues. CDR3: CASSPHEGYGYTF. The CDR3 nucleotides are TGTGCCAGCAGTCCCCATGAGGGATATGGCTACACCTTC.

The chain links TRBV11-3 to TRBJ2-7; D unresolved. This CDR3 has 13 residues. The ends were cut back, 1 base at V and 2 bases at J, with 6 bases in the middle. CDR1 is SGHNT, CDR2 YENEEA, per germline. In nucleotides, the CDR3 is TGTGCCAGCAGCTTAGGCCGGGCCTACGAGCAGTACTTC. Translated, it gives CASSLGRAYEQYF.

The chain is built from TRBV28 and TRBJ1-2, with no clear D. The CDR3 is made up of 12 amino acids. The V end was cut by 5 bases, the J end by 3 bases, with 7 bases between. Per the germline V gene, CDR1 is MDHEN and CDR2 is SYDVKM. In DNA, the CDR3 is TGTGCCAGCAGTACTGTCCACTATGGCTACACCTTC. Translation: CASSTVHYGYTF.